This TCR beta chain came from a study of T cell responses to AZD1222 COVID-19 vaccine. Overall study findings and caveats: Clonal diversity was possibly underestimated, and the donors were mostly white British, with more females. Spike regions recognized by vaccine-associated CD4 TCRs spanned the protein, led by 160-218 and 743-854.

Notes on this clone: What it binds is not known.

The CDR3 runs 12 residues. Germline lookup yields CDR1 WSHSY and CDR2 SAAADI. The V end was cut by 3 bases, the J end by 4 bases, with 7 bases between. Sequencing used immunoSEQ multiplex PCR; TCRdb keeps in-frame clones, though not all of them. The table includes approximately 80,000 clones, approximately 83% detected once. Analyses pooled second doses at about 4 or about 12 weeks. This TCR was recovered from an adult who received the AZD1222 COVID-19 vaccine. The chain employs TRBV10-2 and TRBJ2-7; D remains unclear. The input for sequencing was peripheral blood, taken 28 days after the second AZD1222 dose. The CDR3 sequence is CASSESQYEQYF. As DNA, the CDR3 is TGCGCCAGCAGTGAAAGTCAGTACGAGCAGTACTTC.